This T cell receptor (beta chain) was identified during a study of blood T cell repertoires in COVID-19. Looking at the study overall: Italy, Spain and the United States were the sources of the convalescent and acute COVID-19 samples. The analysed material was cDNA or gDNA that came from T cells, B-cell-depleted T cells, or PBMCs.

Germline V lookup: CDR1 SGDLS, CDR2 YYNGEE. Trimming took off 3 bases at V and 4 bases at J, with 9 bases between the two ends. The CDR3 sequence is 13 residues long. Original handling: The authors estimated nucleated cell counts from reference gene primer amplification. Generated by immunoSEQ multiplex PCR, the TCRdb table keeps only in-frame clones and is missing some. V and J calls and clone size are copied from that table; D and trimming were computed from the DNA. The sample has tens of thousands of clones, approximately 80% seen once. The gene calls are TRBV9 and TRBJ2-3; possibly TRBD1 for D (5 bases). The origin of this receptor is a man between 65 and 85 years old with acute or convalescent COVID-19. The material sequenced was peripheral blood. The CDR3: CASSGEGADTQYF. DNA for the CDR3: TGTGCCAGCAGCGGCGAAGGGGCAGATACGCAGTATTTT.